The 5 T cell receptor beta chains listed next were all sequenced from one sample in a study of T cells in women clearing cervical HPV infection. Method: immunoSEQ multiplex PCR; TCRdb's copy keeps in-frame clones and lacks some. The sample table includes 25,000 to 35,000 clones. The sequenced material came from blood buffy coat. The receptor set was obtained from a woman aged 18-70 years with a cervical HPV16 infection that either progressed to CIN3+ or cleared (not recorded which).

On this clone: The CDR3 end lies 3 residues beyond the end of the read and is filled in from the germline J gene. This rearrangement joins TRBV29-1 to TRBJ2-3; D is unclear. The CDR3 covers 13 residues. Trimming shortened V by 3 bases and J by 2 bases, and 9 bases separated the two germline ends. Germline V CDR1 and CDR2: SQVTM, ANQGSEA. CDR3 loop: CSVDVGFTDTQYF. Partial CDR3 DNA: TGCAGCGTTGACGTGGGCTTCACAGATACG.

Of note for this clone: The read ends 3 residues before the CDR3 terminus; that terminus is restored from the germline J gene. The chain combines TRBV6-1 with TRBJ1-1; D uncertain. CDR3 size: 13 residues. Germline CDR1 reads MNHNS; CDR2 reads SASEGT. V was pared by 2 bases and J by 2 bases, with 6 bases between. CDR3 residues: CASSENRNTEAFF. Incomplete CDR3 DNA: TGTGCCAGCAGTGAAAACAGAAACACTGAA.

With respect to this clone: The CDR3 extends 3 residues past the end of the read, so its final part is completed from the germline J gene. The chain has TRBV19 and TRBJ1-5, with 7 positions matching TRBD1. The germline V gene encodes CDR1 LNHDA and CDR2 SQIVND (reference sequence). V lost 5 bases and J lost 4; bases outside the gene matches: 2. This CDR3 is 13 amino acids long. Incomplete CDR3 DNA: TGTGCCAGTAGTGTGGGACAGAATCAGCCC. Residues: CASSVGQNQP. The complete CDR3 protein is CASSVGQNQPQHF.

Turning to this clone: The CDR3 goes on 3 residues after the read ends, and that part is filled in from the germline J gene. This chain joins TRBV19 and TRBJ1-2; 7 nucleotides align to TRBD1. Germline CDR1 reads LNHDA; CDR2 reads SQIVND (reference sequence). There are 15 residues in the CDR3. CDR3 DNA (partial): TGTGCCAGTAGTATGCGGGACAGAGGAATGACGGGC. The encoded protein is CASSMRDRGMTG. The CDR3 reads in full as CASSMRDRGMTGYTF.

A remark on this clone: The CDR3 end is not reached by the read, which stops 3 residues before it; the germline J gene fills it in. This chain links TRBV5-1 with TRBJ1-5; TRBD1 is a possible D gene (5 bases). Germline-derived CDR1 and CDR2 are SGHRS and YFSETQ. V was cut by 0 bases and J by 8 bases, with 9 bases left in between. The CDR3 consists of 13 residues. The DNA read from the CDR3 is TGCGCCAGCAGCTTGGCCGGAGGGGAGCCC. Protein product: CASSLAGGEP. The whole CDR3 region reads CASSLAGGEPQHF.